The 15 T cell receptor beta chains listed next were all sequenced from one sample in a study of long-term antiretroviral therapy in people with HIV. Sequencing used immunoSEQ v3.0 at survey level. TCRdb's copy holds only in-frame clones and misses some; the assay was immunoSEQ multiplex PCR. The table lists about 39,000 clones, about 90% of them singletons. Sequenced here: unsorted PBMCs, sampled 1.2 years after starting antiretroviral therapy. These receptors came from a woman aged 45-60 years with HIV.

This clone has just one count. V is TRBV2 and J is TRBJ1-4; D is uncertain. This CDR3 comprises 14 residues. V dropped 3 bases and J dropped 3 bases, with 8 bases sitting between them. Looked up from germline, CDR1 is SNHLY and CDR2 is FYNNEI. The CDR3 region has the DNA TGTGCCAGCAGTGACCGGAGTTCTAATGAAAAACTGTTTTTT. Protein product: CASSDRSSNEKLFF.

The chain recombines TRBV11-3 with TRBJ2-1; 12 nucleotides line up with TRBD2. CDR3 length: 16 amino acids. The germline gives CDR1 SGHNT, CDR2 YENEEA. Trimming cost V 4 bases and J 6 bases; bases outside gene matches: 7. CDR3 residues: CASSSSGGAYTNEQFF. CDR3 sequence (DNA): TGTGCCAGCAGCTCTAGCGGGGGGGCCTACACCAATGAGCAGTTCTTC. The whole variable domain, filled in from reference TRBV11-3 and TRBJ2-1, reads EAGVVQSPRYKIIEKKQPVAFWCNPISGHNTLYWYLQNLGQGPELLIRYENEEAVDDSQLPKDRFSAERLKGVDSTLKIQPAELGDSAVYLCASSSSGGAYTNEQFFGPGTRLTVL.

The chain joins TRBV4-1 to TRBJ2-5; 7 bases fit TRBD1. Germline V gives CDR1 MGHRA, CDR2 YSYEKL. The trim removed 3 bases at V and 3 bases at J, leaving 4 bases unmatched. The length of the CDR3 is 14 residues. The chain's CDR3 is CASSHSGQKETQYF. In nucleotides, the CDR3 is TGCGCCAGCAGCCATTCGGGACAGAAAGAGACCCAGTACTTC.

The V gene is TRBV7-2, the J gene TRBJ1-6, with 11 bases fitting TRBD1. The V gene's germline CDR1 is SGHTA and CDR2 FQGNSA. The CDR3 runs 14 residues. V shed 6 bases, J shed 8 bases, and the junction held 3 bases outside the gene matches. The CDR3 sequence: CASRSDRGHSPLHF. The DNA for the CDR3 is TGTGCCAGCAGATCGGACAGGGGGCATTCACCCCTCCACTTT.

The chain has TRBV15 and TRBJ1-5, with D tentatively TRBD1 (5 bases). The CDR3 extends over 15 amino acids. V dropped 1 base and J dropped 5 bases, with 12 bases sitting between them. Germline V gene sequence: CDR1 LNHNV, CDR2 YYDKDF (reference sequence). This CDR3 reads CATSRVLGVYQPQHF. CDR3 DNA sequence: TGTGCCACCAGCAGAGTACTGGGGGTATATCAGCCCCAGCATTTT.

The rearrangement uses TRBV19 and TRBJ2-3, with TRBD2 as a possible D gene (5 bases). The CDR3 contains 13 residues. The germline V gene has CDR1 LNHDA and CDR2 SQIVND (reference sequence). V was shortened by 9 bases and J by 1 base, with 11 bases between the two germline ends. The CDR3 sequence is CASNNGGTDTQYF. The CDR3, as DNA: TGTGCCAGCAATAACGGGGGCACAGATACGCAGTATTTT.

The chain combines TRBV6-5 with TRBJ1-4; D unclear. Germline V lookup: CDR1 MNHEY, CDR2 SVGAGI. CDR3 length: 13 residues. V was shortened by 2 bases and J by 7 bases, with 8 bases between the two germline ends. CDR3 nucleotide sequence: TGTGCCAGCAGTTACGTGGCAGTTGAAAAACTGTTTTTT. Residues: CASSYVAVEKLFF.

The V and J genes are TRBV18 and TRBJ2-3; 7 bases are a match to TRBD2. Germline V lookup: CDR1 KGHSH, CDR2 LQKENI. The CDR3 is 15 amino acids. The V segment lost 4 bases and the J segment 2 bases; nucleotides outside the gene matches: 6. The chain's CDR3 is CASSQGTTSTDTQYF. The DNA of the CDR3 is TGTGCCAGCTCACAGGGGACTACCTCCACAGATACGCAGTATTTT.

The rearrangement joins TRBV4-1 to TRBJ1-2; no reliable D call. The CDR3 length is 16 residues. The germline gives CDR1 MGHRA, CDR2 YSYEKL. The V end was cut by 1 base, the J end by 4 bases, with 16 bases between. CDR3 region: CASSQVGLGELYGYTF. CDR3 nucleotide sequence: TGCGCCAGCAGCCAAGTAGGGCTCGGGGAGCTCTATGGCTACACCTTC.

The chain employs TRBV5-1 and TRBJ1-1; 7 bases are a match to TRBD1. The V segment lost 0 bases and the J segment 2 bases; nucleotides outside the gene matches: 4. The CDR3 extends over 15 amino acids. CDR1 SGHRS and CDR2 YFSETQ come from the germline V gene. CDR3 DNA: TGCGCCAGCAGCTTGGACGCAGGGGGAAACACTGAAGCTTTCTTT. Translation gives CASSLDAGGNTEAFF. Full variable domain (missing parts from reference TRBV5-1 and TRBJ1-1): KAGVTQTPRYLIKTRGQQVTLSCSPISGHRSVSWYQQTPGQGLQFLFEYFSETQRNKGNFPGRFSGRQFSNSRSEMNVSTLELGDSALYLCASSLDAGGNTEAFFGQGTRLTVV.

The chain combines TRBV27 with TRBJ1-1; D may be TRBD1 (5 bases). Trimming shortened V by 4 bases and J by 4 bases, and 13 bases separated the two germline ends. CDR3 size: 14 residues. Germline CDR1 MNHEY, CDR2 SMNVEV (reference sequence). The CDR3 DNA is TGTGCCAGCAGTTCACTCGGGGGGGGCACTGAAGCTTTCTTT. This encodes CASSSLGGGTEAFF.

The CDR3 loop reads CASSQAREYGYTF. The CDR3 nucleotides read TGTGCCAGCAGCCAAGCCAGGGAATATGGCTACACCTTC. The V and J genes are TRBV14 and TRBJ1-2, with D maybe TRBD1 (5 bases). Between the trimmed V and J ends, which lost 1 base and 5 bases, there was a span of 8 bases. This CDR3 comprises 13 residues. Germline loops: CDR1 SGHDN, CDR2 FVKESK.

This clone appeared a few times. The V call is TRBV7-3, the J call TRBJ2-1; D not certain. The V gene lost 0 bases and the J gene lost 8 bases, with 11 bases spanning the gap. Germline CDR1 and CDR2: SGHTA and FQGTGA. This CDR3 spans 14 amino acids. The CDR3 loop reads CASSLTFAPDEQFF. The CDR3, as DNA: TGTGCCAGCAGCTTAACGTTTGCCCCGGATGAGCAGTTCTTC.

The V gene is TRBV7-9, the J gene TRBJ1-2; TRBD1 matches at 10 bases. J lost 6 bases, V lost 1 base, and 5 bases had no gene match. CDR3 length: 15 amino acids. From germline, CDR1 is SEHNR and CDR2 FQNEAQ (reference sequence). The CDR3 here is CASSLGRDRGHGYTF. The CDR3 region has the DNA TGTGCCAGCAGCTTAGGCCGGGACAGGGGCCATGGCTACACCTTC.

The chain carries TRBV2 and TRBJ2-2; D is tentatively TRBD1 or TRBD2 (5 bases each). Germline V gives CDR1 SNHLY, CDR2 FYNNEI. The V end was cut by 6 bases, the J end by 1 base, with 9 bases between. This CDR3 comprises 14 residues. The CDR3 reads CASRGTVNTGELFF. The CDR3 region has the DNA TGTGCCAGCAGGGGGACGGTGAACACCGGGGAGCTGTTTTTT. Full variable domain (remainder filled in from reference TRBV2 and TRBJ2-2): EPEVTQTPSHQVTQMGQEVILRCVPISNHLYFYWYRQILGQKVEFLVSFYNNEISEKSEIFDDQFSVERPDGSNFTLKIRSTKLEDSAMYFCASRGTVNTGELFFGEGSRLTVL.